This TCR beta chain was observed in a study of cytomegalovirus exposure and HLA in healthy donors. Study in general: The 120 or so validation repertoires, a later analysis reported, used the same platform as the approximately 650 first-cohort repertoires. Notes on the study in general: Most TCR sequences showed up rarely, but some public TCRs showed up in many donors.

The donors belonged to the approximately 120-subject validation cohort, separate from the approximately 670-subject first cohort. The table lists this clone with a count of one. The antigen is undetermined. Only in-frame clones appear in the TCRdb table, and some are missing; sequencing was by immunoSEQ multiplex PCR. The data show about 170,000 clones, with 96% seen just once and around 0.9% held by the top ten. Germline CDR1 and CDR2: SGHDT and YYEEEE. The CDR3 contains 14 residues. After removal of 2 bases from V and 7 bases from J, the junction contained 1 base not matched to a gene. Sequenced input: PBMCs. The chain recombines TRBV5-6 with TRBJ1-6, with TRBD1 matching 9 bases. This receptor was taken from a woman in her late teens or twenties in good health and CMV-seronegative. CDR3: CASSLGTGNSPLHF. The CDR3 nucleotides are TGTGCCAGCAGCTTAGGGACAGGGAATTCACCCCTCCACTTT. Full variable domain (remainder filled in from reference TRBV5-6 and TRBJ1-6): DAGVTQSPTHLIKTRGQQVTLRCSPKSGHDTVSWYQQALGQGPQFIFQYYEEEERQRGNFPDRFSGHQFPNYSSELNVNALLLGDSALYLCASSLGTGNSPLHFGNGTRLTVT.